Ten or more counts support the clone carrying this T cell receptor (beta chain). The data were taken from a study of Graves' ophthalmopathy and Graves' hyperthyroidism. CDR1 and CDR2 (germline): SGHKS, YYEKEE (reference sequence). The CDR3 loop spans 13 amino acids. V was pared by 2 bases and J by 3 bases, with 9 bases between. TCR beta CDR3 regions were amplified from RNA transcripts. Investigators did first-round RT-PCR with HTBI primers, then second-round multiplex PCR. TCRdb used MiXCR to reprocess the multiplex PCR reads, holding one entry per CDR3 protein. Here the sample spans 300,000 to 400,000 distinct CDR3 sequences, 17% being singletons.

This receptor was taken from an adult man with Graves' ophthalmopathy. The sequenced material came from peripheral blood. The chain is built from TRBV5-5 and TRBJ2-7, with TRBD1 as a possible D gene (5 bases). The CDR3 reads CASSFRQLYEQYF. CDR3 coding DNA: TGTGCCAGCAGCTTCAGACAGCTCTACGAGCAGTACTTC. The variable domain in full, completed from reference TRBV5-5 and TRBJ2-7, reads DAGVTQSPTHLIKTRGQQVTLRCSPISGHKSVSWYQQVLGQGPQFIFQYYEKEERGRGNFPDRFSARQFPNYSSELNVNALLLGDSALYLCASSFRQLYEQYFGPGTRLTVT.